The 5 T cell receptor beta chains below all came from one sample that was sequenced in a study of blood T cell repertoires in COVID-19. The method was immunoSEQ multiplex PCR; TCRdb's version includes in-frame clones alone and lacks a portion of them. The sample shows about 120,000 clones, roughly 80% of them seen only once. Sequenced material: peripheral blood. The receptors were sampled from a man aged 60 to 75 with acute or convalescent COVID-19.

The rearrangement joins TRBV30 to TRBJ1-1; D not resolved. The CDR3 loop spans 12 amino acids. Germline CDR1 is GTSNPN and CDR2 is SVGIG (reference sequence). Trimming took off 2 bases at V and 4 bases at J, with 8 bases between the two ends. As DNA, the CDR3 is TGTGCCTGGAGTATGGGCCTCACTGAAGCTTTCTTT. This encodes CAWSMGLTEAFF.

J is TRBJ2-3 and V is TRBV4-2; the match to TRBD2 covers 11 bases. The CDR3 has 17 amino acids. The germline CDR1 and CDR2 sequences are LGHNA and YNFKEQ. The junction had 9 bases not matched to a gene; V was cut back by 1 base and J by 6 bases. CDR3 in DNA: TGTGCCAGCAGCCAAGTAAATAGGGCTAGCGGGGGGGATACGCAGTATTTT. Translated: CASSQVNRASGGDTQYF.

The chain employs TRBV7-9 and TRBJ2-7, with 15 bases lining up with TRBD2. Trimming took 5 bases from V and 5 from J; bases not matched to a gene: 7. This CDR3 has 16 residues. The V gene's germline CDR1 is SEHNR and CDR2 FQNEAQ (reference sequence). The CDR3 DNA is TGTGCCAGCAGCCTTACGGGACTAGCGGGAGGAAACGAGCAGTACTTC. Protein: CASSLTGLAGGNEQYF.

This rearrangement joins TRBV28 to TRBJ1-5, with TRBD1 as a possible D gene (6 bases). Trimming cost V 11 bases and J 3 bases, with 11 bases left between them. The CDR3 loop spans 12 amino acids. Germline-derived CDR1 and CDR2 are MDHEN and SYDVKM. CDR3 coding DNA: TGTGCCGGGTCAGGGGTCAATCAGCCCCAGCATTTT. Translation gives CAGSGVNQPQHF. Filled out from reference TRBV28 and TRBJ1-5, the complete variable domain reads DVKVTQSSRYLVKRTGEKVFLECVQDMDHENMFWYRQDPGLGLRLIYFSYDVKMKEKGDIPEGYSVSREKKERFSLILESASTNQTSMYLCAGSGVNQPQHFGDGTRLSIL.

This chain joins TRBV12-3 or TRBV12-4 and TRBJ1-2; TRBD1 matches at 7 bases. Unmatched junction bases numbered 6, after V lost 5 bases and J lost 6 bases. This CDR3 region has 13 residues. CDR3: CASSPRQGHGYTF. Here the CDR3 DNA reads TGTGCCAGCAGTCCCCGACAGGGCCATGGCTACACCTTC.